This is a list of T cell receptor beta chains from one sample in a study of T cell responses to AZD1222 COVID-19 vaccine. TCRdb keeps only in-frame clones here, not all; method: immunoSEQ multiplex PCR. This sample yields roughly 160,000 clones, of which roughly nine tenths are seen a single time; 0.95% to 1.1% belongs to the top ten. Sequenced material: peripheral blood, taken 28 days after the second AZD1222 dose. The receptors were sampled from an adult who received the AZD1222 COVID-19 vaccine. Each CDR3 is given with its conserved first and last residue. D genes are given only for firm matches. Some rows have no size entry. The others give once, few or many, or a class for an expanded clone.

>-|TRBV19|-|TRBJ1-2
CASHPGGHIRQGWTF
TGTGCCAGTCACCCCGGGGGACATATCCGGCAAGGTTGGACCTTC
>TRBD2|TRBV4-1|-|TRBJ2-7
CASSQPKREGLHYEQYF
TGCGCCAGCAGCCAACCTAAAAGGGAGGGTTTACACTACGAGCAGTACTTC
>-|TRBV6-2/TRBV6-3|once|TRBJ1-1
CASSWDTNTEAFF
TGTGCCAGCAGTTGGGACACCAACACTGAAGCTTTCTTT